The 25 T cell receptor beta chains below were found in one sample sequenced in a study of PD-1 blockade in classical Hodgkin lymphoma. Assay: immunoSEQ multiplex PCR; the TCRdb copy retains only in-frame clones and omits some. Of roughly 15,000 clones in the sample, roughly 80% were seen once. Exposure to brentuximab vedotin varied, and each patient had relapsed following autologous stem cell transplantation. Sequenced material: peripheral blood mononuclear cells (PBMCs), taken at baseline. The origin of the receptors is a human donor with classical Hodgkin lymphoma.

The chain recombines TRBV15 with TRBJ1-2; no clear D. The CDR3 contains 15 residues. Between the trimmed V and J ends, which lost 1 base and 4 bases, there was a span of 13 bases. Germline CDR1 LNHNV, CDR2 YYDKDF (reference sequence). The CDR3: CATSRATGEVYGYTF. The CDR3 region has the DNA TGTGCCACCAGCAGAGCAACGGGCGAGGTCTATGGCTACACCTTC.

The rearrangement links TRBV7-9 to TRBJ1-3; D is unresolved. This CDR3 is built from 15 residues. Germline V gives CDR1 SEHNR, CDR2 FQNEAQ (reference sequence). V was trimmed by 0 bases and J by 0 bases, leaving 6 bases between them. The CDR3 here is CASSLAEVSGNTIYF. CDR3 bases: TGTGCCAGCAGCTTAGCGGAGGTCTCTGGAAACACCATATATTTT.

The gene calls are TRBV2 and TRBJ2-3, with 8 bases identical to TRBD2. The germline V gene has CDR1 SNHLY and CDR2 FYNNEI. Germline trimming cut 6 bases from V and 2 bases from J; bases unmatched to any gene: 4. CDR3 size: 14 residues. CDR3: CASSVAGITDTQYF. For the CDR3, the DNA is TGTGCCAGCAGCGTAGCGGGGATCACAGATACGCAGTATTTT.

V usage is TRBV7-3 and J usage is TRBJ1-5; D is ambiguous. Germline CDR1 SGHTA, CDR2 FQGTGA. V shed 3 bases and J shed 5 bases, with 11 bases lying between them. The CDR3 sequence is 14 residues long. Here the CDR3 reads CASSLSRAHQPQHF. Here the CDR3 DNA reads TGTGCCAGCAGCTTGTCGCGGGCGCATCAGCCCCAGCATTTT.

V gene TRBV5-6 combines with J gene TRBJ2-5, with D maybe TRBD1 (5 bases). V lost 0 bases, J lost 4 bases, and 7 bases lay in between. The V gene's germline CDR1 is SGHDT and CDR2 YYEEEE. This CDR3 has 13 amino acids. The CDR3 protein is CASSLGGGETQYF. CDR3 bases: TGTGCCAGCAGCTTGGGGGGCGGAGAGACCCAGTACTTC. Filled out from reference TRBV5-6 and TRBJ2-5, the complete variable domain reads DAGVTQSPTHLIKTRGQQVTLRCSPKSGHDTVSWYQQALGQGPQFIFQYYEEEERQRGNFPDRFSGHQFPNYSSELNVNALLLGDSALYLCASSLGGGETQYFGPGTRLLVL.

The chain joins TRBV4-2 to TRBJ2-7; D is possibly TRBD2 (6 bases). The CDR3 has 16 residues. V was shortened by 1 base and J by 10 bases, with 23 bases between the two germline ends. CDR1 and CDR2 (germline): LGHNA, YNFKEQ. The CDR3 DNA follows: TGTGCCAGCAGCCAAGTTGGGAGGACCGACCTTACGAGTCAGTACTTC. It encodes CASSQVGRTDLTSQYF.

The chain combines TRBV15 with TRBJ2-3; no definite D call. CDR1 is LNHNV, CDR2 YYDKDF, per germline (reference sequence). The V gene lost 1 base and the J gene lost 9 bases, with 11 bases spanning the gap. This CDR3 comprises 13 residues. The CDR3 nucleotides read TGTGCCACCAGCAGAGGCGACACTTTGACGCAGTATTTT. It yields the protein CATSRGDTLTQYF.

The chain carries TRBV2 and TRBJ1-1; no reliable D call. V was trimmed by 2 bases and J by 4 bases, leaving 8 bases between them. This CDR3 is 13 amino acids long. The germline gives CDR1 SNHLY, CDR2 FYNNEI. The CDR3 reads CASSESTSTEAFF. CDR3 DNA sequence: TGTGCCAGCAGTGAATCAACCAGCACTGAAGCTTTCTTT.

The J gene is TRBJ1-1, the V gene TRBV28; D is uncertain. V lost 7 bases to trimming and J lost 4 bases, with 16 bases between them. Germline V gives CDR1 MDHEN, CDR2 SYDVKM. The CDR3 is 14 residues long. CDR3 in DNA: TGTGCCAGCAAAAATCGAGTAGGCGCCACTGAAGCTTTCTTT. Translation gives CASKNRVGATEAFF.

CDR3 nucleotides: TGTGCCAGCAGCTTAGAGATGAACACTGAAGCTTTCTTT. Translating it yields CASSLEMNTEAFF. The chain couples TRBV7-3 to TRBJ1-1; D is unclear. This CDR3 has 13 amino acids. Germline CDR1 SGHTA, CDR2 FQGTGA. Between the trimmed V and J ends, which lost 2 bases and 0 bases, there was a span of 4 bases. The variable domain in full, with the rest retrieved from reference TRBV7-3 and TRBJ1-1, is GAGVSQTPSNKVTEKGKYVELRCDPISGHTALYWYRQSLGQGPEFLIYFQGTGAADDSGLPNDRFFAVRPEGSVSTLKIQRTERGDSAVYLCASSLEMNTEAFFGQGTRLTVV.

The chain is built from TRBV6-1 and TRBJ1-4; 9 positions match TRBD1. The V gene's germline CDR1 is MNHNS and CDR2 SASEGT. The length of the CDR3 is 17 residues. V was clipped by 3 bases and J by 4 bases; unmatched bases: 9. The CDR3 here is CASSDPGQGLFNEKLFF. The CDR3 region has the DNA TGTGCCAGCAGTGACCCGGGACAGGGTCTATTTAATGAAAAACTGTTTTTT.

This clone appeared a few times. The chain has TRBV6-4 and TRBJ2-1, with TRBD1 as a possible D gene (6 bases). Germline V gene lookup returns CDR1 MRHNA and CDR2 SNTAGT. Between the trimmed V and J ends, which lost 2 bases and 0 bases, there was a span of 8 bases. The length of the CDR3 is 15 residues. CDR3: CASSDGGGSYNEQFF. The CDR3 DNA sequence: TGTGCCAGCAGTGACGGGGGCGGCTCCTACAATGAGCAGTTCTTC.

The J gene is TRBJ2-5, the V gene TRBV13; TRBD2 aligns across 11 bases. V gave up 7 bases and J gave up 0 bases; unmatched junction bases: 13. The CDR3 covers 18 residues. CDR1 is PRHDT, CDR2 FYEKMQ, per germline (reference sequence). Written as DNA, the CDR3 is TGTGCCAGCACCCTCCGGGGTAGCGGGGGGGCTAACCAAGAGACCCAGTACTTC. Encoded protein: CASTLRGSGGANQETQYF.

The V call is TRBV5-5, the J call TRBJ1-5; 9 bases match TRBD1. Germline CDR1 and CDR2: SGHKS and YYEKEE (reference sequence). V shed 4 bases and J 10 bases; nucleotides not matched to a gene: 6. The CDR3 is 13 amino acids. CDR3 bases: TGTGCCAGCAGCCTAACAGGGGGCGAACCCCAGCATTTT. It codes for CASSLTGGEPQHF.

The chain couples TRBV27 to TRBJ2-7; weak D call: TRBD1 (6 bases). The CDR3 runs 14 residues. The germline gives CDR1 MNHEY, CDR2 SMNVEV (reference sequence). Trimming cost V 6 bases and J 1 base, with 13 bases left between them. CDR3 sequence reads: CASRMDSISYEQYF. CDR3 coding DNA: TGTGCCAGCAGAATGGACAGTATATCCTACGAGCAGTACTTC.

V usage is TRBV20-1 and J usage is TRBJ2-1; maybe TRBD1 (5 bases). The V end lost 6 bases, the J end lost 9 bases, and 6 bases lay between the germline ends. CDR3 size: 9 residues. The V gene's germline CDR1 is DFQATT and CDR2 SNEGSKA (reference sequence). The CDR3 sequence: CSAGVEQFF. The DNA of the CDR3 is TGCAGTGCAGGGGTTGAGCAGTTCTTC.

The chain couples TRBV19 to TRBJ2-2; D is perhaps TRBD2 (6 bases). CDR3 size: 15 residues. V lost 2 bases and J lost 6, with 13 bases in between. Germline lookup yields CDR1 LNHDA and CDR2 SQIVND (reference sequence). Here the CDR3 reads CASSIQTSSPGELFF. CDR3 in DNA: TGTGCCAGTAGTATACAGACTAGTTCTCCCGGGGAGCTGTTTTTT.

The chain employs TRBV7-9 and TRBJ2-7, with TRBD2 matching over 7 bases. The J segment lost 2 bases and the V segment lost 5 bases, leaving 12 bases of the junction unmatched. Germline assignment: CDR1 SEHNR and CDR2 FQNEAQ (reference sequence). The CDR3 spans 16 residues. CDR3 in amino acids: CASSHSLSGETYEQYF. The CDR3 region has the DNA TGTGCCAGCAGCCATTCCCTCAGCGGGGAAACCTACGAGCAGTACTTC.

The chain joins TRBV5-1 to TRBJ1-6, with 8 bases fitting TRBD1. Trimming at V came to 4 bases and at J to 9 bases, leaving 9 bases not matched to a gene. CDR1 and CDR2 from the germline V gene are SGHRS and YFSETQ. The CDR3 covers 15 residues. The CDR3 sequence: CASSPTGGHGSPLHF. Written as DNA, the CDR3 is TGCGCCAGCAGCCCCACAGGGGGTCACGGTTCACCCCTCCACTTT.

This chain connects TRBV2 to TRBJ2-2, with 8 bases that match TRBD2. The germline gives CDR1 SNHLY, CDR2 FYNNEI. V shed 7 bases, J shed 6 bases, and the junction held 4 bases outside the gene matches. This CDR3 comprises 13 residues. DNA of the CDR3: TGTGCCAGCACTAAGACTAGCGCCGGGGAGCTGTTTTTT. Amino acid sequence: CASTKTSAGELFF.

The chain has TRBV19 and TRBJ2-3, with TRBD2 matching over 14 bases. With V trimmed by 5 bases and J by 0 bases, 7 bases remained unmatched. This CDR3 spans 18 amino acids. Germline CDR1 and CDR2: LNHDA and SQIVND (reference sequence). The CDR3 DNA reads as TGTGCCAGTAGTGGGGGACTAGCGGGGGCCCCTAGCACAGATACGCAGTATTTT. This translates into CASSGGLAGAPSTDTQYF.

This chain connects TRBV7-2 to TRBJ2-5, with D perhaps TRBD2 (7 bases). The V gene lost 1 base and the J gene lost 5 bases, with 14 bases spanning the gap. Germline assignment: CDR1 SGHTA and CDR2 FQGNSA. The CDR3 loop spans 15 amino acids. CDR3 loop: CASSLGWGGRETQYF. CDR3 bases: TGTGCCAGCAGCTTAGGCTGGGGGGGGCGGGAGACCCAGTACTTC.

The rearrangement links TRBV5-1 to TRBJ1-1; 7 nucleotides agree with TRBD1. Germline assignment: CDR1 SGHRS and CDR2 YFSETQ. The CDR3 loop spans 14 amino acids. Losses at the gene ends were 3 bases for V and 3 bases for J; bases not matched to a gene: 5. Written as DNA, the CDR3 is TGCGCCAGCAGCTCTAGGGGGCAGGACACTGAAGCTTTCTTT. Its protein is CASSSRGQDTEAFF.

V gene TRBV28 combines with J gene TRBJ2-2, with D possibly being TRBD1 or TRBD2 (6 bases each). Germline V gene sequence: CDR1 MDHEN, CDR2 SYDVKM. V was trimmed by 4 bases and J by 4 bases, leaving 16 bases between them. The CDR3 length is 16 residues. CDR3 protein: CASSSRGAWGTGELFF. As DNA, the CDR3 is TGTGCCAGCAGTTCGAGGGGGGCATGGGGCACCGGGGAGCTGTTTTTT.

The V and J genes are TRBV5-1 and TRBJ2-5, with TRBD2 identical over 11 bases. The CDR3 covers 16 residues. The V gene end was trimmed by 0 bases and the J gene end by 4 bases; junction bases not matched to a gene: 5. Germline CDR1 SGHRS, CDR2 YFSETQ. Written as DNA, the CDR3 is TGCGCCAGCAGCTTGGGTAGCGGGGGGGCCTTAGAGACCCAGTACTTC. Encoded protein: CASSLGSGGALETQYF.